Following are 30 T cell receptor beta chains from one sample sequenced in a study of T cells in Graves' hyperthyroidism and ophthalmopathy. RNA transcripts provided the source from which TCR beta CDR3 regions were amplified. Primed by the HTBI set, a first-round RT-PCR was run on the TCR CDR3. TCRdb passed the multiplex PCR reads through MiXCR, listing each CDR3 protein once. The data contain some 550,000 distinct CDR3 sequences, less than 25% of them singletons. The sample was blood. These receptors all stem from a man younger than 30 with Graves' hyperthyroidism.

Ten or more counts support this clonotype. Here the CDR3 reads CASSVWTTGELFF. Here the CDR3 DNA reads TGTGCCAGTAGTGTCTGGACCACCGGGGAGCTGTTTTTT. This chain connects TRBV19 to TRBJ2-2; D gene uncertain. The CDR3 is 13 residues long. V was trimmed by 5 bases and J by 4 bases, leaving 8 bases between them. Germline-derived CDR1 and CDR2 are LNHDA and SQIVND (reference sequence).

At least ten counts were recorded for this clonotype. V usage is TRBV6-4 and J usage is TRBJ1-5; 9 positions match TRBD1. From germline, CDR1 is MRHNA and CDR2 SNTAGT. Unmatched junction bases numbered 11, after V lost 7 bases and J lost 7 bases. The CDR3 is made up of 15 amino acids. CDR3 DNA sequence: TGTGCCAGCAACCCCGGACAGGGGTTACGGCAGCCCCAGCATTTT. It is translated as CASNPGQGLRQPQHF.

V and J are TRBV6-2 or TRBV6-3 and TRBJ2-7; 9 nucleotides agree with TRBD1. The length of the CDR3 is 17 residues. V shed 2 bases, J shed 0 bases, and the junction held 8 bases outside the gene matches. Per germline, CDR1 MNHEY and CDR2 SVGEGT. DNA of the CDR3: TGTGCCAGCAGTTACCAAACCGGGACAGGGACCTCCTACGAGCAGTACTTC. Encoded protein: CASSYQTGTGTSYEQYF.

This clonotype was counted at least ten times. V gene TRBV2 combines with J gene TRBJ2-5; D perhaps matches TRBD2 (6 bases). Germline V gene sequence: CDR1 SNHLY, CDR2 FYNNEI. Trimming removed 5 bases at V and 1 base at J, with 17 bases between. The CDR3 loop spans 16 amino acids. In DNA, the CDR3 is TGTGCCAGCAGTTCACTACCGGGACTGGTCCAAGAGACCCAGTACTTC. It translates to CASSSLPGLVQETQYF.

The table lists this clonotype with many counts. V usage is TRBV6-5 and J usage is TRBJ1-5; 10 positions agree with TRBD1. V lost 10 bases and J lost 6; bases outside the gene matches: 6. The CDR3 totals 13 residues. Germline assignment: CDR1 MNHEY and CDR2 SVGAGI. The CDR3 region has the DNA TGTGCCATAGGACAGGGGGAGGTTCAGCCCCAGCATTTT. It encodes CAIGQGEVQPQHF.

Note on this clonotype: The junction departs from the called germline gene at one end, perhaps through a read error. The chain couples TRBV11-3 to TRBJ2-7, with TRBD1 matching 7 bases. This CDR3 is built from 15 residues. CDR1 and CDR2 from the germline V gene are SGHNT and YENEEA. The DNA for the CDR3 is TGTGCCAGCAGCCCCCGGGACAGAATTTCCTGCGAGCAGTACTTC. Translation: CASSPRDRISCEQYF.

This clonotype was seen a few times. The chain recombines TRBV6-1 with TRBJ2-7, with D possibly matching TRBD2 (5 bases). The CDR3 consists of 15 residues. Germline CDR1 and CDR2: MNHNS and SASEGT. The V gene lost 7 bases and the J gene lost 1 base, with 17 bases spanning the gap. For the CDR3, the DNA is TGTGCCAGCATCTACCGTCCAGCGGAGTCCTACGAGCAGTACTTC. This sequence encodes CASIYRPAESYEQYF.

This clonotype was observed many times. The CDR3 region is CSASSPAGRANYRTEAFF. The CDR3 DNA is TGCAGTGCTTCCTCTCCAGCGGGCAGGGCGAATTATCGTACTGAAGCTTTCTTT. The chain couples TRBV20-1 to TRBJ1-1; TRBD1 might be the D (5 bases). CDR3 length equals 18 residues. The germline CDR1 and CDR2 sequences are DFQATT and SNEGSKA (reference sequence). V shed 5 bases and J shed 5 bases, with 30 bases lying between them.

This sequence joins TRBV11-2 and TRBJ2-5; no definite D call. This CDR3 is 13 amino acids long. V lost 5 bases and J 7 bases, leaving 14 bases between the germline ends. Germline loops: CDR1 SGHAT, CDR2 FQNNGV. In DNA form, the CDR3 reads TGTGCCAGCAGCCTTGGCGCCGTTCGGACCCAGTACTTC. As protein: CASSLGAVRTQYF.

The CDR3 loop reads CASSYRWTSGNTGELFF. CDR3 in DNA: TGTGCCAGCAGTTACCGATGGACTAGCGGGAACACCGGGGAGCTGTTTTTT. This sequence joins TRBV6-5 and TRBJ2-2, with 10 positions matching TRBD2. Germline CDR1 reads MNHEY; CDR2 reads SVGAGI. The V and J ends lost 2 bases and 1 base, in that order; junction bases with no gene match: 4. The CDR3 sequence is 17 residues long.

V gene TRBV6-1 combines with J gene TRBJ2-7; possibly TRBD2 for D (5 bases). V was trimmed by 3 bases and J by 0 bases, leaving 9 bases between them. The CDR3 runs to 14 residues. The germline gives CDR1 MNHNS, CDR2 SASEGT. DNA for the CDR3: TGTGCCAGCAGTGAGGGAGAGAGCTCCTACGAGCAGTACTTC. Protein product: CASSEGESSYEQYF.

There are many counts of this clonotype. The V call is TRBV5-1, the J call TRBJ2-2; the D gene is possibly TRBD1 (5 bases). V was shortened by 0 bases and J by 3 bases, with 12 bases between the two germline ends. From germline, CDR1 is SGHRS and CDR2 YFSETQ. The CDR3 is made up of 16 amino acids. CDR3 DNA: TGCGCCAGCAGCTTGGCCCTTGACAGTCACACCGGGGAGCTGTTTTTT. Protein sequence: CASSLALDSHTGELFF.

Concerning this clonotype itself: Germline is not matched at one junction end, which may reflect a read error. The chain has TRBV7-8 and TRBJ2-7, with D possibly matching TRBD2 (5 bases). The CDR3 is 17 residues long. Germline-derived CDR1 and CDR2 are SGHVS and FQNEAQ. In DNA, the CDR3 is TGTGCCAGCAGCCTAGCCATACCTGACTCGACCTACTACGAGCAGTACTTC. Translation: CASSLAIPDSTYYEQYF.

This clonotype was counted many times. The V gene is TRBV11-3, the J gene TRBJ1-1; D perhaps matches TRBD1 (5 bases). Germline V gene data show CDR1 as SGHNT and CDR2 as YENEEA. This CDR3 region has 14 residues. The V gene lost 0 bases and the J gene lost 6 bases, with 11 bases spanning the gap. For the CDR3, the DNA is TGTGCCAGCAGCTTAGACGAAGAGGGACCTGAAGCTTTCTTT. Translating gives CASSLDEEGPEAFF.

This clonotype was detected a few times. The chain uses TRBV6-1 and TRBJ2-3; D not resolved. CDR1 is MNHNS and CDR2 is SASEGT in the germline V gene. V dropped 2 bases and J dropped 2 bases, with 2 bases sitting between them. This CDR3 spans 12 amino acids. The CDR3 loop is CASSEFTDTQYF. The CDR3 DNA reads as TGTGCCAGCAGTGAATTCACAGATACGCAGTATTTT.

There are many counts of this clonotype. The chain carries TRBV12-3 or TRBV12-4 and TRBJ1-6, with TRBD1 matching over 8 bases. J lost 13 bases, V lost 4 bases, and 6 bases had no gene match. The CDR3 contains 13 residues. CDR3 sequence reads: CASSSRTGTPLHF. The CDR3 region has the DNA TGTGCCAGCAGTTCGAGGACAGGGACGCCCCTCCACTTT.

The chain employs TRBV6-2 or TRBV6-3 and TRBJ2-6, with 10 nucleotides matching TRBD1. V shed 8 bases, J shed 1 base, and the junction held 11 bases outside the gene matches. The CDR3 spans 18 residues. Germline CDR1 MNHEY, CDR2 SVGEGT. The CDR3 spells CASASRDRGKSGANVLTF. The CDR3 DNA reads as TGTGCCAGCGCAAGCCGGGACAGGGGCAAATCTGGGGCCAACGTCCTGACTTTC.

J is TRBJ1-1 and V is TRBV11-2; 8 bases agree with TRBD1. The length of the CDR3 is 13 residues. Trimming took 5 bases from V and 4 from J; bases not matched to a gene: 3. Looked up from germline, CDR1 is SGHAT and CDR2 is FQNNGV. The CDR3 reads CASSDGQGTEAFF. In DNA form, the CDR3 reads TGTGCCAGCAGCGACGGACAGGGCACTGAAGCTTTCTTT.

V usage is TRBV10-3 and J usage is TRBJ1-1; TRBD1 matches 7 bases. Germline-derived CDR1 and CDR2 are ENHRY and SYGVKD. CDR3 size: 14 residues. V was pared by 9 bases and J by 0 bases, with 7 bases of the junction left unmatched. The CDR3 sequence is CAIRQGGMNTEAFF. In DNA form, the CDR3 reads TGTGCCATACGACAGGGAGGAATGAACACTGAAGCTTTCTTT.

This clonotype was seen at least ten times. The chain carries TRBV6-5 and TRBJ2-5; unclear D gene. The V and J ends lost 0 bases and 5 bases respectively, with 7 bases between them. The germline V gene has CDR1 MNHEY and CDR2 SVGAGI. CDR3 length: 13 amino acids. The CDR3 protein is CASSYSKRETQYF. The CDR3 DNA sequence: TGTGCCAGCAGTTACTCTAAGCGCGAGACCCAGTACTTC.

The chain combines TRBV6-2 or TRBV6-3 with TRBJ1-5; D may be TRBD1 (5 bases). This CDR3 has 19 amino acids. The V and J ends lost 6 bases and 0 bases respectively, with 24 bases between them. Germline V gene data show CDR1 as MNHEY and CDR2 as SVGEGT. The CDR3 spells CASRSRIGAFSYSNQPQHF. In DNA, the CDR3 is TGTGCCAGCAGGAGCAGGATTGGGGCCTTTTCCTATAGCAATCAGCCCCAGCATTTT.

The chain employs TRBV7-2 and TRBJ2-7; D is uncertain. The CDR3 is 11 amino acids. Trimming took off 2 bases at V and 12 bases at J, with 11 bases between the two ends. Germline V CDR1 and CDR2: SGHTA, FQGNSA. The CDR3 nucleotides are TGTGCCAGCAGCTTATCTCCACATCTGTACTTC. Its protein is CASSLSPHLYF. The variable domain in full, with the rest retrieved from reference TRBV7-2 and TRBJ2-7, is GAGVSQSPSNKVTEKGKDVELRCDPISGHTALYWYRQSLGQGLEFLIYFQGNSAPDKSGLPSDRFSAERTGGSVSTLTIQRTQQEDSAVYLCASSLSPHLYFGPGTRLTVT.

The V call is TRBV19, the J call TRBJ2-2, with D possibly being TRBD1 or TRBD2 (6 bases each). This CDR3 contains 15 residues. With 10 bases removed from V and 4 bases from J, the gap between germline ends came to 19 bases. The germline V gene has CDR1 LNHDA and CDR2 SQIVND (reference sequence). This CDR3 reads CATLMGGAGTGELFF. CDR3 in DNA: TGTGCCACCCTGATGGGGGGCGCGGGCACCGGGGAGCTGTTTTTT.

Ten or more counts support this clonotype. This chain uses TRBV28 with TRBJ2-4; 8 bases map to TRBD2. Germline CDR1 is MDHEN and CDR2 is SYDVKM. CDR3 length: 13 amino acids. V was pared by 8 bases and J by 7 bases, with 7 bases of the junction left unmatched. The DNA of the CDR3 is TGTGCCAGCGGTGGGGTAGCGGGGAACATTCAGTACTTC. It translates to CASGGVAGNIQYF.

The J gene is TRBJ1-2, the V gene TRBV6-1; the match to TRBD1 covers 10 bases. Unmatched junction bases numbered 9, after V lost 4 bases and J lost 4 bases. The CDR3 is 16 amino acids. Germline V CDR1 and CDR2: MNHNS, SASEGT. In DNA form, the CDR3 reads TGTGCCAGCAGTGCTATACCGGGACAGGGGCGCTATGGCTACACCTTC. It translates to CASSAIPGQGRYGYTF.

This clonotype was counted many times. The J gene is TRBJ2-6, the V gene TRBV6-5, with D perhaps matching TRBD2 (7 bases). The CDR3 sequence is 16 residues long. V shed 8 bases and J shed 2 bases, with 16 bases lying between them. CDR1 is MNHEY, CDR2 SVGAGI, per germline. The CDR3 here is CASGGARGAGANVLTF. The CDR3 nucleotides are TGTGCCAGCGGGGGGGCTAGAGGTGCTGGGGCCAACGTCCTGACTTTC.

The sample holds many counts of this clonotype. The chain has TRBV19 and TRBJ1-1; D is perhaps TRBD1 (5 bases). The CDR3 sequence is 14 residues long. The ends were cut back, 1 base at V and 4 bases at J, with 10 bases in the middle. CDR1 is LNHDA and CDR2 is SQIVND in the germline V gene (reference sequence). DNA for the CDR3: TGTGCCAGTAGTATAGGGCAGGGACCCACTGAAGCTTTCTTT. This codes for CASSIGQGPTEAFF.

This clonotype has a handful of counts. V is TRBV28 and J is TRBJ1-2; perhaps TRBD1 as D (6 bases). The CDR3 has 15 amino acids. The germline V gene has CDR1 MDHEN and CDR2 SYDVKM. Trimming stripped 5 bases from V and 2 bases from J, with 15 bases between. CDR3 region: CASSNPTGTNYGYTF. The CDR3, as DNA: TGTGCCAGCAGTAATCCGACAGGTACCAACTATGGCTACACCTTC.

This chain uses TRBV7-6 with TRBJ2-7; the D gene is possibly TRBD1 (6 bases). V lost 0 bases, J lost 3 bases, and 9 bases lay in between. The CDR3 is 14 residues long. Germline V CDR1 and CDR2: SGHVS, FNYEAQ. CDR3 sequence (DNA): TGTGCCAGCAGCTTAGCCGAGGGGGTCTACGAGCAGTACTTC. Translated, it gives CASSLAEGVYEQYF.

This chain connects TRBV19 to TRBJ2-2; D might be TRBD2 (5 bases). V lost 3 bases, J lost 5 bases, and 13 bases lay in between. CDR1 and CDR2 from the germline V gene are LNHDA and SQIVND (reference sequence). The CDR3 has 15 residues. CDR3 protein: CASSIGLARTGELFF. As DNA, the CDR3 is TGTGCCAGTAGTATCGGGCTAGCTAGGACCGGGGAGCTGTTTTTT.